The 27 T cell receptor beta chains below all came from one sample that was sequenced in a study of cytomegalovirus exposure and HLA in healthy donors. The PCR had 60 Vbeta and 13 Jbeta primers. Data came from immunoSEQ multiplex PCR; TCRdb stores just in-frame clones and leaves some out. Among some 120,000 clones listed, approximately 75% were seen once. The sequencing input was PBMCs. The receptors come from a man under 40 in good health and CMV-seronegative.

The gene calls are TRBV7-6 and TRBJ1-2, with D tentatively TRBD1 (5 bases). The CDR3 contains 16 residues. The V and J ends lost 3 bases and 2 bases respectively, with 16 bases between them. Germline values: CDR1 SGHVS, CDR2 FNYEAQ. The CDR3 DNA reads as TGTGCCAGCAGCTTGTCCCCCGCGGGGCAAAACTATGGCTACACCTTC. Translated: CASSLSPAGQNYGYTF.

V is TRBV19 and J is TRBJ1-1; 7 bases are a match to TRBD1. The germline gives CDR1 LNHDA, CDR2 SQIVND (reference sequence). J lost 8 bases, V lost 7 bases, and 19 bases had no gene match. The CDR3 is 16 residues long. The CDR3 is CASIKRTGGDKLEAFF. The CDR3 region has the DNA TGTGCCAGTATTAAACGGACAGGAGGAGACAAACTAGAAGCTTTCTTT. The full variable domain, with the rest looked up from reference TRBV19 and TRBJ1-1, is DGGITQSPKYLFRKEGQNVTLSCEQNLNHDAMYWYRQDPGQGLRLIYYSQIVNDFQKGDIAEGYSVSREKKESFPLTVTSAQKNPTAFYLCASIKRTGGDKLEAFFGQGTRLTVV.

The J gene is TRBJ2-5, the V gene TRBV5-1; 8 bases match TRBD2. This CDR3 has 16 amino acids. V lost 1 base, J lost 0 bases, and 5 bases stayed unmatched. In germline, CDR1 is SGHRS, CDR2 YFSETQ. CDR3 amino acids: CASSLMSGGYQETQYF. The CDR3 coding sequence is TGCGCCAGCAGCTTGATGAGCGGGGGCTACCAAGAGACCCAGTACTTC.

This clone was seen a few times. DNA of the CDR3: TGCGCCAGCAAGGGGACAGCGAACACCGGGGAGCTGTTTTTT. Its translation is CASKGTANTGELFF. The chain carries TRBV5-1 and TRBJ2-2; 7 positions agree with TRBD1. V was clipped by 6 bases and J by 0 bases; unmatched bases: 2. Germline lookup yields CDR1 SGHRS and CDR2 YFSETQ. The CDR3 consists of 14 residues.

The chain carries TRBV5-4 and TRBJ2-5; 9 nucleotides align to TRBD2. Germline-derived CDR1 and CDR2 are SGHNT and YYREEE (reference sequence). V was clipped by 3 bases and J by 5 bases; unmatched bases: 8. The CDR3 totals 15 residues. The CDR3 DNA reads as TGTGCCAGCAGCTCCGCGGGGGGGGAGGGGGAGACCCAGTACTTC. Translated: CASSSAGGEGETQYF.

V is TRBV7-8 and J is TRBJ1-6; 9 nucleotides line up with TRBD1. The ends lost 5 bases at V and 7 bases at J; junction bases unmatched: 9. CDR1 SGHVS and CDR2 FQNEAQ come from the germline V gene. This CDR3 is 16 amino acids long. The CDR3 DNA follows: TGTGCCAGCAGCCCCTCCGGGACAGGGCGCAATTCACCCCTCCACTTT. It yields the protein CASSPSGTGRNSPLHF.

The gene calls are TRBV21-1 and TRBJ1-2; TRBD1, the table's D call, was not compared with the DNA. TRBV21-1 is tagged as a pseudogene. This CDR3 comprises 16 residues. This chain's CDR3 is CASSYEKQDTNYGYTF. Written as DNA, the CDR3 is TGTGCCAGCAGCTACGAGAAACAGGACACTAACTATGGCTACACCTTC.

The CDR3 here is CASSQGAGWVNTEAFF. The CDR3 DNA is TGCGCCAGCAGCCAAGGGGCGGGCTGGGTGAACACTGAAGCTTTCTTT. The V and J genes are TRBV4-1 and TRBJ1-1; D uncertain. This CDR3 comprises 16 residues. Deletions cut 1 base from V and 0 bases from J, with 12 bases between. Germline V CDR1 and CDR2: MGHRA, YSYEKL.

This clone was counted between two and nine times. The V gene is TRBV30, the J gene TRBJ2-7; D possibly corresponds to TRBD2 (6 bases). The CDR3 loop spans 13 amino acids. Trimming cost V 2 bases and J 6 bases, with 14 bases left between them. Per the germline V gene, CDR1 is GTSNPN and CDR2 is SVGIG (reference sequence). This CDR3 reads CAWSRKGRFEQYF. The CDR3 bases are TGTGCCTGGAGTCGAAAGGGGAGGTTCGAGCAGTACTTC.

V and J are TRBV7-6 and TRBJ1-5; D is undetermined. The germline V and J ends were trimmed by 4 bases and 4 bases, with 5 bases remaining between them. The V gene's germline CDR1 is SGHVS and CDR2 FNYEAQ. The CDR3 is 12 residues long. The CDR3 DNA sequence: TGTGCCAGCAGCTCGGGGAATCAGCCCCAGCATTTT. It specifies CASSSGNQPQHF.

This chain joins TRBV10-1 and TRBJ2-2, with D perhaps matching TRBD1 (6 bases). Germline CDR1 WNHNN, CDR2 SYGVQD (reference sequence). The CDR3 has 17 amino acids. V lost 2 bases and J lost 0, with 13 bases in between. The CDR3 sequence: CASSEPRDTTNTGELFF. CDR3 sequence (DNA): TGCGCCAGCAGTGAGCCCCGGGACACTACGAACACCGGGGAGCTGTTTTTT.

The genes are TRBV11-2 and TRBJ2-7, with 8 bases lining up with TRBD1. This CDR3 region has 13 residues. CDR1 is SGHAT, CDR2 FQNNGV, per germline. Trimming took 3 bases from V and 3 from J; bases not matched to a gene: 1. In nucleotides, the CDR3 is TGTGCCAGCAGCTTGACAGGGGTCTACGAGCAGTACTTC. This translates into CASSLTGVYEQYF.

The chain couples TRBV28 to TRBJ2-1; 7 bases match TRBD1. V lost 7 bases to trimming and J lost 7 bases; unmatched junction nucleotides: 10. Germline V gives CDR1 MDHEN, CDR2 SYDVKM. This CDR3 has 14 residues. The CDR3 protein is CASTRQGVVNEQFF. CDR3 bases: TGTGCCAGCACGAGACAGGGCGTCGTGAATGAGCAGTTCTTC.

The chain joins TRBV15 to TRBJ2-7, with D possibly being TRBD1 (8 bases). CDR3 size: 17 residues. Germline CDR1 and CDR2: LNHNV and YYDKDF (reference sequence). The V and J ends lost 6 bases and 6 bases respectively, with 27 bases between them. This CDR3 is CATRAGTGRTGPPEQYF. In DNA, the CDR3 is TGTGCCACCAGAGCGGGGACAGGCAGGACTGGGCCCCCCGAGCAGTACTTC.

The rearrangement joins TRBV7-9 to TRBJ2-7; the D gene is possibly TRBD1 (6 bases). Germline CDR1 SEHNR, CDR2 FQNEAQ (reference sequence). The germline V and J ends were trimmed by 11 bases and 0 bases, with 17 bases remaining between them. The length of the CDR3 is 14 residues. DNA of the CDR3: TGTGCCTCAATGGGACAAGGATTCTCCTACGAGCAGTACTTC. Translating gives CASMGQGFSYEQYF.

The rearrangement joins TRBV7-9 to TRBJ2-2; D is possibly TRBD2 (6 bases). The CDR3 spans 13 residues. The V end was cut by 3 bases, the J end by 4 bases, with 6 bases between. Germline loops: CDR1 SEHNR, CDR2 FQNEAQ (reference sequence). DNA of the CDR3: TGTGCCAGCAGCTTCGGGAGCACCGGGGAGCTGTTTTTT. Translated, it gives CASSFGSTGELFF.

The CDR3 DNA reads TGTGCCAGCAGCTTAAGTGGGGGCGCGAACACTGAAGCTTTCTTT. Translation: CASSLSGGANTEAFF. V gene TRBV7-9 combines with J gene TRBJ1-1; a possible D gene is TRBD1 (6 bases). The ends were cut back, 2 bases at V and 1 base at J, with 11 bases in the middle. CDR3 length: 15 amino acids. Germline V gene sequence: CDR1 SEHNR, CDR2 FQNEAQ (reference sequence).

This chain joins TRBV19 and TRBJ2-7; possibly TRBD2 for D (6 bases). The CDR3 extends over 15 amino acids. CDR1 is LNHDA and CDR2 is SQIVND in the germline V gene (reference sequence). The V end lost 5 bases, the J end lost 4 bases, and 18 bases lay between the germline ends. CDR3 sequence: CASSLDMGDSYEQYF. In nucleotides, the CDR3 is TGTGCCAGTAGTCTCGACATGGGGGACTCATACGAGCAGTACTTC.

The rearrangement joins TRBV19 to TRBJ2-1, with 13 bases identical to TRBD2. The CDR3 runs to 18 residues. V was clipped by 7 bases and J by 0 bases; unmatched bases: 9. Germline lookup yields CDR1 LNHDA and CDR2 SQIVND (reference sequence). CDR3 residues: CASTTSGGAISSYNEQFF. In DNA, the CDR3 is TGTGCCAGTACAACTAGCGGGGGGGCCATAAGCTCCTACAATGAGCAGTTCTTC.

The chain uses TRBV19 and TRBJ2-5, with D tentatively TRBD2 (6 bases). Germline V gene data show CDR1 as LNHDA and CDR2 as SQIVND (reference sequence). Trimming took 0 bases from V and 5 from J, leaving 13 bases between them. CDR3 size: 15 residues. In DNA form, the CDR3 reads TGTGCCAGTAGTATAGATTGGGGAGGAGGCGAGACCCAGTACTTC. Its protein product is CASSIDWGGGETQYF. Supplemented by reference TRBV19 and TRBJ2-5, the full variable domain reads DGGITQSPKYLFRKEGQNVTLSCEQNLNHDAMYWYRQDPGQGLRLIYYSQIVNDFQKGDIAEGYSVSREKKESFPLTVTSAQKNPTAFYLCASSIDWGGGETQYFGPGTRLLVL.

V and J are TRBV7-9 and TRBJ2-3; possible D gene TRBD2, 5 bases. Germline CDR1 is SEHNR and CDR2 is FQNEAQ (reference sequence). CDR3 length: 14 amino acids. V lost 4 bases and J lost 3, with 11 bases in between. CDR3 in DNA: TGTGCCAGCAGCTCCCGCCGAGGGACAGATACGCAGTATTTT. Protein product: CASSSRRGTDTQYF.

The chain joins TRBV13 to TRBJ2-2; 7 bases align to TRBD1. Germline CDR1 and CDR2: PRHDT and FYEKMQ (reference sequence). The trim removed 5 bases at V and 5 bases at J, leaving 5 bases unmatched. The CDR3 has 14 residues. The CDR3 DNA is TGTGCCAGCAGCGCGCGACAGGGTACCGGGGAGCTGTTTTTT. Protein product: CASSARQGTGELFF.

The V call is TRBV5-6, the J call TRBJ2-7; 7 bases map to TRBD1. CDR1 is SGHDT, CDR2 YYEEEE, per germline. Trimming at V came to 4 bases and at J to 3 bases, leaving 10 bases not matched to a gene. The CDR3 contains 15 residues. Written as DNA, the CDR3 is TGTGCCAGCAGCCGTCTTGGACAGGTATTCTACGAGCAGTACTTC. Its translation: CASSRLGQVFYEQYF.

This chain links TRBV4-3 with TRBJ2-7; D possibly corresponds to TRBD2 (5 bases). Deletions cut 0 bases from V and 1 base from J, with 13 bases between. The CDR3 has 16 residues. Per the germline V gene, CDR1 is LGHNA and CDR2 is YSLEER. The CDR3 reads CASSQDRNGISYEQYF. CDR3 in DNA: TGCGCCAGCAGCCAAGATCGTAACGGGATATCCTACGAGCAGTACTTC.

The chain uses TRBV28 and TRBJ2-1, with D maybe TRBD1 (6 bases). Germline CDR1 is MDHEN and CDR2 is SYDVKM. The CDR3 length is 16 residues. The germline V and J ends were trimmed by 3 bases and 6 bases, with 18 bases remaining between them. The CDR3 sequence is CASSFKIQGRVNEQFF. The CDR3 coding sequence is TGTGCCAGCAGTTTCAAAATACAGGGTAGGGTCAATGAGCAGTTCTTC. The full variable domain, completed using reference TRBV28 and TRBJ2-1, is DVKVTQSSRYLVKRTGEKVFLECVQDMDHENMFWYRQDPGLGLRLIYFSYDVKMKEKGDIPEGYSVSREKKERFSLILESASTNQTSMYLCASSFKIQGRVNEQFFGPGTRLTVL.

The genes are TRBV27 and TRBJ2-1; D remains ambiguous. CDR3 length: 13 amino acids. The V and J ends lost 0 bases and 9 bases respectively, with 9 bases between them. Germline V gene data show CDR1 as MNHEY and CDR2 as SMNVEV (reference sequence). The CDR3 reads CASSLSIHSEQFF. Written as DNA, the CDR3 is TGTGCCAGCAGTTTATCTATCCATAGTGAGCAGTTCTTC.

This clone was detected a few times. The V gene is TRBV4-3, the J gene TRBJ2-3; a possible D gene is TRBD2 (5 bases). This CDR3 has 13 residues. Germline V gene lookup returns CDR1 LGHNA and CDR2 YSLEER. V dropped 5 bases and J dropped 7 bases, with 13 bases sitting between them. CDR3 sequence reads: CASSSEDYHTQYF. CDR3 sequence (DNA): TGCGCCAGCAGCTCCGAAGACTACCATACGCAGTATTTT.